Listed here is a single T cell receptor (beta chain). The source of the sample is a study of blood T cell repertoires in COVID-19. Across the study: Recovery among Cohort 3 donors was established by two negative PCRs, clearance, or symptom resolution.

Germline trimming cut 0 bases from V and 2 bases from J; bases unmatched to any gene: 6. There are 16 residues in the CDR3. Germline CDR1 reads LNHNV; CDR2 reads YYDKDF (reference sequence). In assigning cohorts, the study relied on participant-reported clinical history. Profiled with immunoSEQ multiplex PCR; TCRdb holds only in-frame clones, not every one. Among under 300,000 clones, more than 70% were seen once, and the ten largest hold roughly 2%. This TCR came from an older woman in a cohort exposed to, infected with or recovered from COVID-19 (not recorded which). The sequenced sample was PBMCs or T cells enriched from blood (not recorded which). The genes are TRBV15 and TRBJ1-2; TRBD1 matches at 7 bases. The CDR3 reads CATSRDTGTANYGYTF. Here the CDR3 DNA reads TGTGCCACCAGCAGAGATACAGGGACAGCGAACTATGGCTACACCTTC.